One and the same sample provided the 27 T cell receptor beta chains below, sequenced in a study of CD4+ T cells in melanoma. Here immunoSEQ multiplex PCR was the method, and the copy in TCRdb shows in-frame clones only, minus some. The table lists roughly 10,000 clones, 50% to 70% of them singletons. The material sequenced was cells from a culture (not recorded whether cultured in vitro). Source of these receptors: a human donor with melanoma.

The V gene is TRBV5-1, the J gene TRBJ2-3, with TRBD2 identical over 7 bases. Trimming took 1 base from V and 2 from J; bases not matched to a gene: 4. This CDR3 is built from 15 residues. Germline values: CDR1 SGHRS, CDR2 YFSETQ. The CDR3 spells CASSLFSGFTDTQYF. CDR3 DNA sequence: TGCGCCAGCAGCTTGTTTAGCGGGTTCACAGATACGCAGTATTTT.

This chain connects TRBV4-2 to TRBJ1-1; D not certain. This CDR3 comprises 12 residues. V was shortened by 4 bases and J by 4 bases, with 7 bases between the two germline ends. Looked up from germline, CDR1 is LGHNA and CDR2 is YNFKEQ. This CDR3 reads CASSPQRTEAFF. The CDR3 DNA reads as TGTGCCAGCAGCCCTCAGCGCACTGAAGCTTTCTTT.

This chain connects TRBV5-4 to TRBJ2-5; 9 nucleotides line up with TRBD1. The DNA matches TRBJ2-7 better at its end, which makes the J call doubtful. Germline CDR1 reads SGHNT; CDR2 reads YYREEE (reference sequence). There are 15 residues in the CDR3. The CDR3 loop reads CASSPTGTGYDEQYF. The DNA for the CDR3 is TGTGCCAGCAGCCCGACCGGGACAGGGTACGACGAGCAGTACTTC.

This clone was detected once. The genes are TRBV21-1 and TRBJ2-3; TRBD2, the table's D call, was not compared with the DNA. TRBV21-1 is a listed pseudogene. The CDR3 runs 16 residues. DNA of the CDR3: TGTGCCAGCAGCAATCTGAAGCGGGGGGGTTTAGATACGCAGTATTTT. It yields the protein CASSNLKRGGLDTQYF.

This rearrangement joins TRBV9 to TRBJ2-5; D gene unclear. The DNA end is a closer match to TRBJ2-7, so the J assignment may be wrong. Looked up from germline, CDR1 is SGDLS and CDR2 is YYNGEE. The CDR3 extends over 15 amino acids. In nucleotides, the CDR3 is TGTGCCAGCAGCGTAGGTCGACTGGGATCCTACGAGCAGTACTTC. It specifies CASSVGRLGSYEQYF.

This clone was seen a handful of times. This sequence joins TRBV6-1 and TRBJ1-2; 10 bases align to TRBD1. Germline loops: CDR1 MNHNS, CDR2 SASEGT. The CDR3 is 15 amino acids. J lost 2 bases, V lost 6 bases, and 6 bases had no gene match. Written as DNA, the CDR3 is TGTGCCAGCAGGGACCCGGGACAGGGGAACTATGGCTACACCTTC. Its translation is CASRDPGQGNYGYTF.

This chain connects TRBV4-1 to TRBJ1-5, with unresolved D. The V gene's germline CDR1 is MGHRA and CDR2 YSYEKL. The CDR3 runs to 14 residues. The germline V and J ends were trimmed by 6 bases and 2 bases, with 11 bases remaining between them. This CDR3 reads CASSLGWGNQPQHF. CDR3 sequence (DNA): TGCGCCAGCAGTCTCGGGTGGGGCAATCAGCCCCAGCATTTT.

J is TRBJ2-3 and V is TRBV18, with D tentatively TRBD1 (6 bases). The CDR3 contains 13 residues. Trimming took off 6 bases at V and 2 bases at J, with 9 bases between the two ends. Germline V gene lookup returns CDR1 KGHSH and CDR2 LQKENI. The CDR3 loop reads CASSTGYTDTQYF. CDR3 nucleotide sequence: TGTGCCAGCTCGACAGGTTACACAGATACGCAGTATTTT.

V gene TRBV11-2 combines with J gene TRBJ2-5; the match to TRBD2 covers 9 bases. The germline CDR1 and CDR2 sequences are SGHAT and FQNNGV. The V and J ends lost 7 bases and 0 bases, in that order; junction bases with no gene match: 6. CDR3 length equals 15 residues. The CDR3 reads CASKRLAEYQETQYF. CDR3 DNA sequence: TGTGCCAGCAAGCGACTAGCGGAGTACCAAGAGACCCAGTACTTC.

This clone was counted once. This sequence joins TRBV6-6 and TRBJ2-1, with 9 bases fitting TRBD1. The CDR3 contains 15 residues. After removal of 5 bases from V and 7 bases from J, the junction contained 9 bases not matched to a gene. CDR1 is MNHNY, CDR2 SVGAGI, per germline (reference sequence). The CDR3 coding sequence is TGTGCCAGCAGTCACACACAGGGGGCGCGTAATGAGCAGTTCTTC. Translation: CASSHTQGARNEQFF.

The chain uses TRBV5-1 and TRBJ2-2, with TRBD1 matching 9 bases. With V trimmed by 3 bases and J by 8 bases, 2 bases remained unmatched. This CDR3 contains 13 residues. Germline V CDR1 and CDR2: SGHRS, YFSETQ. CDR3 nucleotide sequence: TGCGCCAGCAGCTGGACAGGGGAGGGGGAGCTGTTTTTT. Amino acid sequence: CASSWTGEGELFF. Based on the CDR3 plus reference TRBV5-1 and TRBJ2-2, the full variable domain is KAGVTQTPRYLIKTRGQQVTLSCSPISGHRSVSWYQQTPGQGLQFLFEYFSETQRNKGNFPGRFSGRQFSNSRSEMNVSTLELGDSALYLCASSWTGEGELFFGEGSRLTVL.

The chain recombines TRBV30 with TRBJ2-7; 9 positions agree with TRBD1. The CDR3 has 12 residues. In germline, CDR1 is GTSNPN, CDR2 SVGIG (reference sequence). V dropped 5 bases and J dropped 7; count of bases not matched to a gene: 6. The CDR3 nucleotides are TGTGCCTGGGGGACAGGGTGGTGGGAGCAGTACTTC. It codes for CAWGTGWWEQYF.

The chain uses TRBV2 and TRBJ2-5, with D perhaps matching TRBD2 (5 bases). The V gene's germline CDR1 is SNHLY and CDR2 FYNNEI. The CDR3 runs to 11 residues. V dropped 9 bases and J dropped 2 bases, with 7 bases sitting between them. CDR3 bases: TGTGCCAGTAGCGTACAAGAGACCCAGTACTTC. This encodes CASSVQETQYF.

This clone was observed a handful of times. This chain connects TRBV7-2 to TRBJ1-1; D is undetermined. Trimming took off 5 bases at V and 4 bases at J, with 11 bases between the two ends. Germline V gene sequence: CDR1 SGHTA, CDR2 FQGNSA. The CDR3 consists of 13 residues. The CDR3 spells CASSTRTGTEAFF. DNA for the CDR3: TGTGCCAGCAGCACCCGGACGGGCACTGAAGCTTTCTTT.

The chain is built from TRBV7-9 and TRBJ2-7; D may be TRBD1 or TRBD2 (5 bases each). CDR1 and CDR2 (germline): SEHNR, FQNEAQ (reference sequence). The CDR3 has 15 amino acids. The V and J ends lost 5 bases and 4 bases respectively, with 18 bases between them. CDR3 sequence (DNA): TGTGCCAGCAGCCCAACCCCCGGGACGGGGTACGAGCAGTACTTC. The encoded protein is CASSPTPGTGYEQYF.

The chain is built from TRBV9 and TRBJ1-3; D uncertain. The CDR3 extends over 14 amino acids. Germline CDR1 reads SGDLS; CDR2 reads YYNGEE. V lost 0 bases and J lost 0, with 4 bases in between. The CDR3, as DNA: TGTGCCAGCAGCGTAGACAGCTCTGGAAACACCATATATTTT. This codes for CASSVDSSGNTIYF.

The J gene is TRBJ2-3, the V gene TRBV6-5; 11 nucleotides match TRBD2. The CDR3 consists of 12 residues. Germline CDR1 MNHEY, CDR2 SVGAGI. J was trimmed by 8 bases and V by 8 bases; bases with no gene match: 3. Written as DNA, the CDR3 is TGTGCCAGCCGACTAGCGGGGTCTACGCAGTATTTT. It codes for CASRLAGSTQYF.

V and J are TRBV11-3 and TRBJ2-7, with D unclear. The germline gives CDR1 SGHNT, CDR2 YENEEA. V lost 0 bases and J 5 bases, leaving 8 bases between the germline ends. The CDR3 contains 13 residues. The CDR3 sequence is CASSLEPGHEQYF. CDR3 DNA sequence: TGTGCCAGCAGCTTAGAACCGGGCCACGAGCAGTACTTC. The whole variable domain, filled in from reference TRBV11-3 and TRBJ2-7, reads EAGVVQSPRYKIIEKKQPVAFWCNPISGHNTLYWYLQNLGQGPELLIRYENEEAVDDSQLPKDRFSAERLKGVDSTLKIQPAELGDSAVYLCASSLEPGHEQYFGPGTRLTVT.

The chain is built from TRBV5-1 and TRBJ2-5, with a weak D call TRBD2 (6 bases). CDR3 length equals 14 residues. Germline CDR1 is SGHRS and CDR2 is YFSETQ. Trimming pared 5 bases from V and 5 bases from J, leaving 16 bases between. DNA for the CDR3: TGCGCCAGCAGTCCCGGGGCGGGGAGGGAGACCCAGTACTTC. Translating it yields CASSPGAGRETQYF.

This chain joins TRBV2 and TRBJ2-5; 9 nucleotides match TRBD1. CDR1 is SNHLY and CDR2 is FYNNEI in the germline V gene. V shed 4 bases, J shed 3 bases, and the junction held 3 bases outside the gene matches. This CDR3 has 14 residues. CDR3 coding DNA: TGTGCCAGCAGTGCTTGGACAGGGGAAGAGACCCAGTACTTC. Amino acid sequence: CASSAWTGEETQYF.

The chain recombines TRBV19 with TRBJ2-1, with 7 bases aligning to TRBD2. Per the germline V gene, CDR1 is LNHDA and CDR2 is SQIVND (reference sequence). Trimming removed 6 bases from V and 2 bases from J; junction bases left unmatched: 7. The CDR3 is 15 residues long. The CDR3 sequence: CASRIRGETYNEQFF. CDR3 DNA sequence: TGTGCCAGTAGGATTCGGGGGGAGACCTACAATGAGCAGTTCTTC.

V is TRBV2 and J is TRBJ2-3; no definite D call. Germline CDR1 and CDR2: SNHLY and FYNNEI. V lost 6 bases and J 2 bases, leaving 15 bases between the germline ends. The CDR3 runs to 15 residues. The DNA of the CDR3 is TGTGCCAGCAGGGGATCCGATCAGTACACAGATACGCAGTATTTT. It translates to CASRGSDQYTDTQYF. Full variable domain (rest looked up from reference TRBV2 and TRBJ2-3): EPEVTQTPSHQVTQMGQEVILRCVPISNHLYFYWYRQILGQKVEFLVSFYNNEISEKSEIFDDQFSVERPDGSNFTLKIRSTKLEDSAMYFCASRGSDQYTDTQYFGPGTRLTVL.

V is TRBV4-1 and J is TRBJ1-3, with 9 bases that match TRBD1. Germline assignment: CDR1 MGHRA and CDR2 YSYEKL. The CDR3 sequence is 16 residues long. Trimming at V came to 4 bases and at J to 2 bases, leaving 6 bases not matched to a gene. In nucleotides, the CDR3 is TGCGCCAGCAGCCGCCCGGGACAGGGAACTGGAAACACCATATATTTT. Amino acids: CASSRPGQGTGNTIYF.

V gene TRBV9 combines with J gene TRBJ2-1; 12 bases line up with TRBD2. This CDR3 region has 19 residues. V lost 0 bases and J lost 1; bases outside the gene matches: 8. Germline CDR1 SGDLS, CDR2 YYNGEE. CDR3 coding DNA: TGTGCCAGCAGCGTAGCTAGCGGGGGGGCCAAGGGATCCTACAATGAGCAGTTCTTC. Translated: CASSVASGGAKGSYNEQFF.

The CDR3 DNA is TGTGCCAGCAGCTTAGGGCCGTCCACAGATACGCAGTATTTT. Translating it yields CASSLGPSTDTQYF. The chain couples TRBV7-3 to TRBJ2-3; D is unresolved. Looked up from germline, CDR1 is SGHTA and CDR2 is FQGTGA. The CDR3 is 14 residues long. The V gene lost 2 bases and the J gene lost 2 bases, with 8 bases spanning the gap.

The V gene is TRBV6-5, the J gene TRBJ1-4; 7 bases align to TRBD1. The CDR3 runs to 16 residues. The junction had 1 base not matched to a gene; V was cut back by 0 bases and J by 0 bases. From germline, CDR1 is MNHEY and CDR2 SVGAGI. Here the CDR3 reads CASSYSGQATNEKLFF. As DNA, the CDR3 is TGTGCCAGCAGTTACTCTGGACAGGCAACTAATGAAAAACTGTTTTTT.

The chain employs TRBV19 and TRBJ2-1; 9 bases fit TRBD1. This CDR3 contains 12 residues. Germline V gene lookup returns CDR1 LNHDA and CDR2 SQIVND (reference sequence). J gave up 7 bases and V 10 bases, and 5 bases lay outside the gene matches. The CDR3 sequence: CATIDRGNEQFF. As DNA, the CDR3 is TGTGCCACTATAGACAGGGGGAATGAGCAGTTCTTC.